The 18 T cell receptor beta chains below were found in one sample sequenced in a study of OX40 agonist ivuxolimab in advanced cancers. Sequenced by immunoSEQ multiplex PCR; TCRdb stores in-frame clones only, minus some. This sample has around 97,000 clones, with roughly 80% found just once. The specimen was CD4+ or CD8+ T cells sorted from blood, collected in a trial of the OX40 agonist ivuxolimab. These receptor sequences come from an adult with an advanced solid tumor such as melanoma, head and neck, liver or kidney cancer.

The CDR3 here is CASSLAHSSYNEQFF. CDR3 coding DNA: TGTGCCAGCAGTCTAGCCCACAGCTCCTACAATGAGCAGTTCTTC. The chain joins TRBV27 to TRBJ2-1; a possible D gene is TRBD2 (5 bases). The CDR3 runs 15 residues. The germline V gene has CDR1 MNHEY and CDR2 SMNVEV (reference sequence). V dropped 5 bases and J dropped 0 bases, with 11 bases sitting between them.

The gene calls are TRBV10-3 and TRBJ2-1, with TRBD2 matching 7 bases. The CDR3 is 11 amino acids. J gave up 6 bases and V 11 bases, and 4 bases lay outside the gene matches. Germline CDR1 ENHRY, CDR2 SYGVKD. CDR3 sequence: CAAGTTNEQFF. DNA for the CDR3: TGTGCCGCCGGGACTACCAATGAGCAGTTCTTC.

V and J are TRBV19 and TRBJ2-3; D call uncertain. V lost 5 bases, J lost 8 bases, and 14 bases lay in between. There are 13 residues in the CDR3. CDR1 and CDR2 (germline): LNHDA, SQIVND (reference sequence). The CDR3 DNA is TGTGCCAGTAGTCGAAGTGACATTCGTACGCAGTATTTT. Protein product: CASSRSDIRTQYF. Looking up the rest from reference TRBV19 and TRBJ2-3 gives the full variable domain: DGGITQSPKYLFRKEGQNVTLSCEQNLNHDAMYWYRQDPGQGLRLIYYSQIVNDFQKGDIAEGYSVSREKKESFPLTVTSAQKNPTAFYLCASSRSDIRTQYFGPGTRLTVL.

This clone was counted once. The chain is built from TRBV18 and TRBJ1-1, with D unresolved. In germline, CDR1 is KGHSH, CDR2 LQKENI. The ends were cut back, 0 bases at V and 7 bases at J, with 6 bases in the middle. The CDR3 totals 12 residues. In DNA, the CDR3 is TGTGCCAGCTCACCACCGGATAATGAAGCTTTCTTT. Protein sequence: CASSPPDNEAFF.

This clone has just one count. V and J are TRBV19 and TRBJ1-1, with a possible D match to TRBD1 (6 bases). The CDR3 extends over 15 amino acids. The ends were cut back, 4 bases at V and 4 bases at J, with 16 bases in the middle. Germline CDR1 LNHDA, CDR2 SQIVND (reference sequence). The CDR3 sequence: CASSSRLTGSTEAFF. DNA for the CDR3: TGTGCCAGTAGTAGCCGCCTAACAGGGAGCACTGAAGCTTTCTTT.

V and J are TRBV18 and TRBJ2-1; D could derive from TRBD1 or TRBD2 (6 bases each). In germline, CDR1 is KGHSH, CDR2 LQKENI. The CDR3 has 16 amino acids. V lost 8 bases and J lost 6, with 23 bases in between. Here the CDR3 reads CASTTGAGTNANEQFF. CDR3 sequence (DNA): TGTGCCAGCACGACGGGGGCGGGAACCAACGCCAATGAGCAGTTCTTC.

The J gene is TRBJ1-5, the V gene TRBV12-5; D may be TRBD1 (6 bases). Trimming stripped 4 bases from V and 4 bases from J, with 14 bases between. The CDR3 has 15 residues. The V gene's germline CDR1 is LGHNT and CDR2 FRNRAP. CDR3 sequence: CASGSQGLGNQPQHF. The DNA for the CDR3 is TGTGCTAGTGGTTCCCAGGGGTTGGGGAATCAGCCCCAGCATTTT.

V and J are TRBV4-3 and TRBJ1-5; tentatively, D is TRBD1 (6 bases). Trimming stripped 0 bases from V and 4 bases from J, with 16 bases between. CDR1 and CDR2 (germline): LGHNA, YSLEER. The CDR3 length is 17 residues. CDR3 nucleotide sequence: TGCGCCAGCAGCCAAGATTGGGGGGGGGCCCTAAATCAGCCCCAGCATTTT. Its translation is CASSQDWGGALNQPQHF.

The J gene is TRBJ1-5, the V gene TRBV27; D is undetermined. This CDR3 contains 16 residues. Germline values: CDR1 MNHEY, CDR2 SMNVEV (reference sequence). Trimming took off 3 bases at V and 7 bases at J, with 19 bases between the two ends. The CDR3 nucleotides are TGTGCCAGCAGTTTCTATCCGATCTCCCCAGTGCAGCCCCAGCATTTT. Translating gives CASSFYPISPVQPQHF.

The gene calls are TRBV5-8 and TRBJ2-7; D may be TRBD1 (5 bases). V lost 2 bases and J 0 bases, leaving 6 bases between the germline ends. The CDR3 has 13 amino acids. CDR1 and CDR2 (germline): SGHTS, YDEGEE. CDR3 residues: CASSFQGSYEQYF. DNA of the CDR3: TGTGCCAGCAGCTTTCAGGGCTCCTACGAGCAGTACTTC.

This clone was recorded only once. The CDR3 region is CSAQASFEQFF. The CDR3 nucleotides read TGCAGTGCTCAAGCTAGCTTTGAGCAGTTCTTC. The V and J genes are TRBV20-1 and TRBJ2-1; a possible D gene is TRBD2 (5 bases). V shed 5 bases and J shed 9 bases, with 11 bases lying between them. The CDR3 is made up of 11 amino acids. Germline CDR1 is DFQATT and CDR2 is SNEGSKA (reference sequence).

CDR3 nucleotide sequence: TGTGCCAGCAGCTTAGCGGGAGAGCAGTACTTC. This translates into CASSLAGEQYF. V and J are TRBV11-2 and TRBJ2-7, with D maybe TRBD2 (5 bases). Germline lookup yields CDR1 SGHAT and CDR2 FQNNGV. This CDR3 is 11 amino acids long. V lost 1 base, J lost 7 bases, and 5 bases lay in between.

The CDR3 here is CSVVKRGAYNEQFF. The CDR3 DNA reads TGCAGCGTTGTGAAGCGGGGGGCCTACAATGAGCAGTTCTTC. The chain is built from TRBV29-1 and TRBJ2-1, with 9 bases aligning to TRBD2. Germline V gene sequence: CDR1 SQVTM, CDR2 ANQGSEA. The CDR3 length is 14 residues. Losses at the gene ends were 4 bases for V and 2 bases for J; bases not matched to a gene: 3.

The rearrangement uses TRBV19 and TRBJ1-3, with D unclear. This CDR3 has 16 amino acids. Trimming shortened V by 7 bases and J by 0 bases, and 16 bases separated the two germline ends. Germline-derived CDR1 and CDR2 are LNHDA and SQIVND (reference sequence). The CDR3 DNA sequence: TGTGCCAGTACCCAGGACCCGCGGAGCTCTGGAAACACCATATATTTT. Its translation is CASTQDPRSSGNTIYF.

The rearrangement uses TRBV4-1 and TRBJ1-1, with D unresolved. The V end was cut by 3 bases, the J end by 0 bases, with 8 bases between. Germline V gives CDR1 MGHRA, CDR2 YSYEKL. The CDR3 loop spans 14 amino acids. CDR3: CASSQGYLNTEAFF. CDR3 coding DNA: TGCGCCAGCAGCCAGGGATACCTGAACACTGAAGCTTTCTTT.

The chain has TRBV2 and TRBJ2-1; D not resolved. This CDR3 has 13 amino acids. CDR1 SNHLY and CDR2 FYNNEI come from the germline V gene. The germline V and J ends were trimmed by 7 bases and 5 bases, with 12 bases remaining between them. DNA of the CDR3: TGTGCCAGCAACGACCCAAGGAACAATGAGCAGTTCTTC. It encodes CASNDPRNNEQFF. Drawing the rest from reference TRBV2 and TRBJ2-1, the complete variable domain is EPEVTQTPSHQVTQMGQEVILRCVPISNHLYFYWYRQILGQKVEFLVSFYNNEISEKSEIFDDQFSVERPDGSNFTLKIRSTKLEDSAMYFCASNDPRNNEQFFGPGTRLTVL.

The count of this clone is one. The rearrangement joins TRBV7-8 to TRBJ2-7; 7 bases fit TRBD2. The V gene end was trimmed by 1 base and the J gene end by 3 bases; junction bases not matched to a gene: 3. Germline V lookup: CDR1 SGHVS, CDR2 FQNEAQ. The CDR3 totals 14 residues. The CDR3 coding sequence is TGTGCCAGCAGCTTAGGGCTAGCGGACTACGAGCAGTACTTC. Amino acid sequence: CASSLGLADYEQYF.

This chain uses TRBV5-1 with TRBJ2-7; the D gene is possibly TRBD2 (6 bases). The CDR3 contains 13 residues. Trimming pared 4 bases from V and 3 bases from J, leaving 11 bases between. The germline V gene encodes CDR1 SGHRS and CDR2 YFSETQ. This chain's CDR3 is CASSQGGYYEQYF. CDR3 bases: TGCGCCAGCAGCCAGGGAGGTTACTACGAGCAGTACTTC.